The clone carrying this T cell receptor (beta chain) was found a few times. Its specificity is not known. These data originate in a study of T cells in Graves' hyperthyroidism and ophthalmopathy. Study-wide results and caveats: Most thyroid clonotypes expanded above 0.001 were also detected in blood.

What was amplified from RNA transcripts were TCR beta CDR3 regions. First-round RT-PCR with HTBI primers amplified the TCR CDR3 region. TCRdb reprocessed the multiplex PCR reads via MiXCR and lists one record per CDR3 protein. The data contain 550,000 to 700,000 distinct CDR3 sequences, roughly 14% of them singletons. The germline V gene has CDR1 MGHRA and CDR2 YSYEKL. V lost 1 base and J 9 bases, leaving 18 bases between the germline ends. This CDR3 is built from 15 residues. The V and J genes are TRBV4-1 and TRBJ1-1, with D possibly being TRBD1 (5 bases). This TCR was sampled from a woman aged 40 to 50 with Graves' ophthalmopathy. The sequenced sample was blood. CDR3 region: CASSQGQGRSYKAFF. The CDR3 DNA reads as TGCGCCAGCAGCCAAGGTCAGGGAAGGTCTTACAAAGCTTTCTTT.